Ten or more counts support the clone carrying this T cell receptor (beta chain). The antigen remains unidentified. This sample stems from a study of T cells in Graves' hyperthyroidism and ophthalmopathy. General study results and limits: Ophthalmopathy was identified by the model a median about six months ahead of onset. Among thyroid clonotypes expanded above 0.001, most also appeared in blood. Using 13 V-J features, a model discriminated ophthalmopathy from stable hyperthyroidism.

V lost 0 bases to trimming and J lost 6 bases, with 12 bases between them. The germline CDR1 and CDR2 sequences are SGHTA and FQGNSA. This CDR3 has 15 amino acids. The CDR3 regions of TCR beta were amplified from RNA transcripts. The study used the HTBI primer set for a first-round RT-PCR of the TCR CDR3. Via MiXCR, TCRdb re-called the multiplex PCR reads, giving one row per CDR3 protein. Of hundreds of thousands of distinct CDR3 sequences detected, around 24% appear once; the ten largest clones hold roughly 10%. The sequence derives from a woman in her twenties or thirties with Graves' ophthalmopathy. The sequenced sample consisted of blood. The chain couples TRBV7-2 to TRBJ1-3; D is undetermined. The CDR3 protein is CASSLATGPQNTIYF. CDR3 DNA sequence: TGTGCCAGCAGCTTAGCCACCGGGCCTCAAAACACCATATATTTT.